This entry lists 23 T cell receptor beta chains sequenced from one sample in a study of blood T cell repertoires in COVID-19. Clones were sequenced by immunoSEQ multiplex PCR, and TCRdb holds only the in-frame ones, with some missing. The profile covers 300,000 to 400,000 clones, with 80% to 90% appearing a single time and approximately 4% taken by the ten largest. Sequenced: PBMCs or T cells enriched from blood (not recorded which). All receptors derive from a woman aged 40 to 50 with acute COVID-19.

The chain employs TRBV4-3 and TRBJ2-3, with 11 bases aligning to TRBD2. Looked up from germline, CDR1 is LGHNA and CDR2 is YSLEER. With V trimmed by 5 bases and J by 3 bases, 7 bases remained unmatched. CDR3 length: 16 residues. The CDR3 here is CASSYGTSGSTDTQYF. The DNA for the CDR3 is TGCGCCAGCAGCTACGGGACTAGCGGATCTACAGATACGCAGTATTTT.

The genes are TRBV28 and TRBJ2-4; D is unresolved. Looked up from germline, CDR1 is MDHEN and CDR2 is SYDVKM. This CDR3 contains 11 residues. The V end was cut by 8 bases, the J end by 4 bases, with 6 bases between. As DNA, the CDR3 is TGTGCCAGCGGCCAGAAAAACATTCAGTACTTC. Translation gives CASGQKNIQYF.

This chain joins TRBV7-2 and TRBJ2-1; TRBD1 matches at 11 bases. V trimming: 5 bases; J trimming: 8 bases; junction bases outside the gene matches: 8. The CDR3 covers 15 residues. Germline CDR1 is SGHTA and CDR2 is FQGNSA. The CDR3 region is CASSIGQGAVYEQFF. The CDR3 region has the DNA TGTGCCAGCAGCATCGGACAGGGGGCTGTATATGAGCAGTTCTTC.

The V call is TRBV11-3, the J call TRBJ1-1, with 7 bases that match TRBD1. The CDR3 is 12 residues long. Germline V gene sequence: CDR1 SGHNT, CDR2 YENEEA. J gave up 7 bases and V 4 bases, and 3 bases lay outside the gene matches. Here the CDR3 DNA reads TGTGCCAGCAGCTCCCGGGACAGTGAAGCTTTCTTT. Its protein is CASSSRDSEAFF.

This chain uses TRBV18 with TRBJ1-6; 8 positions agree with TRBD1. Germline V CDR1 and CDR2: KGHSH, LQKENI. This CDR3 is 16 amino acids long. V dropped 3 bases and J dropped 9; count of bases not matched to a gene: 10. CDR3 DNA: TGTGCCAGCTCACCGCCAGGGGGCGCGGGAATTTCACCCCTCCACTTT. It is translated as CASSPPGGAGISPLHF.

The gene calls are TRBV6-2 or TRBV6-3 and TRBJ1-1, with 10 bases fitting TRBD1. This CDR3 contains 16 residues. Germline V gene lookup returns CDR1 MNHEY and CDR2 SVGEGT. With 9 bases clipped from V and 4 bases from J, the junction kept 14 bases outside the gene matches. CDR3 amino acids: CASSPTGGPRVTEAFF. CDR3 sequence (DNA): TGTGCCAGTAGTCCGACAGGGGGCCCTCGGGTCACTGAAGCTTTCTTT.

The chain combines TRBV5-8 with TRBJ1-1; the D gene is possibly TRBD1 (6 bases). Between the trimmed V and J ends, which lost 3 bases and 3 bases, there was a span of 15 bases. The CDR3 consists of 15 residues. CDR1 and CDR2 from the germline V gene are SGHTS and YDEGEE. CDR3 DNA sequence: TGTGCCAGCAGCTCCGGGACAAAGGATTACACTGAAGCTTTCTTT. It specifies CASSSGTKDYTEAFF. The full variable domain, in which reference TRBV5-8 and TRBJ1-1 provide the parts outside the CDR3, is EAGVTQSPTHLIKTRGQQATLRCSPISGHTSVYWYQQALGLGLQFLLWYDEGEERNRGNFPPRFSGRQFPNYSSELNVNALELEDSALYLCASSSGTKDYTEAFFGQGTRLTVV.

This chain connects TRBV6-4 to TRBJ2-1, with TRBD2 matching over 12 bases. The CDR3 has 14 residues. Germline lookup yields CDR1 MRHNA and CDR2 SNTAGT. V lost 5 bases, J lost 8 bases, and 4 bases stayed unmatched. The DNA for the CDR3 is TGTGCCAGCAGTTTGACTAGCGGGAGCGATGAGCAGTTCTTC. This encodes CASSLTSGSDEQFF.

CDR3 bases: TGTGCCAGCAGCAATAGGAGGGTGTGGCACGAGCAGTACTTC. It is translated as CASSNRRVWHEQYF. This chain links TRBV21-1 with TRBJ2-7; TRBD2 is the table's D call, not checked against the DNA. TRBV21-1 is a recognized pseudogene. The CDR3 covers 14 residues.

The chain combines TRBV18 with TRBJ1-2, with 10 bases that match TRBD1. V shed 5 bases and J 6 bases; nucleotides not matched to a gene: 12. Germline lookup yields CDR1 KGHSH and CDR2 LQKENI. The CDR3 is 16 residues long. CDR3 sequence reads: CASSTTGTGEVDGYTF. The CDR3 DNA reads as TGTGCCAGCTCAACAACCGGGACAGGGGAGGTGGATGGCTACACCTTC.

The rearrangement joins TRBV19 to TRBJ1-2; D is ambiguous. V was clipped by 4 bases and J by 6 bases, with 24 bases between them. The CDR3 is made up of 17 amino acids. Germline CDR1 is LNHDA and CDR2 is SQIVND (reference sequence). The CDR3 DNA reads as TGTGCCAGTAGTAAGGTCGGGGAAATCATCCTTGATGATGGCTACACCTTC. It specifies CASSKVGEIILDDGYTF.

V is TRBV3-1 (or the pseudogene TRBV3-2) and J is TRBJ1-1, with TRBD1 as a possible D gene (6 bases). The CDR3 has 15 amino acids. Trimming stripped 4 bases from V and 5 bases from J, with 17 bases between. Germline CDR1 and CDR2: LGHDT and YNNKEL (reference sequence). The CDR3 sequence: CASSLQGVGWTEAFF. DNA for the CDR3: TGTGCCAGCAGCCTACAGGGAGTGGGATGGACTGAAGCTTTCTTT.

The CDR3 DNA reads as TGTGCCAGCAGCTTATCTCCGAGTTTACTACAGGGGGCTAAAAAAAATGAAAAACTGTTTTTT. Its translation: CASSLSPSLLQGAKKNEKLFF. The V and J genes are TRBV7-6 and TRBJ1-4; 9 nucleotides match TRBD1. Germline values: CDR1 SGHVS, CDR2 FNYEAQ. Trimming cost V 2 bases and J 5 bases; bases outside gene matches: 21. The CDR3 is 21 amino acids.

This chain uses TRBV6-5 with TRBJ1-1; D call uncertain. This CDR3 spans 16 amino acids. V was cut by 2 bases and J by 1 base, with 14 bases left in between. Germline CDR1 and CDR2: MNHEY and SVGAGI. The CDR3 reads CASSYLRVTSNTEAFF. DNA for the CDR3: TGTGCCAGCAGTTACCTGCGAGTGACTTCGAACACTGAAGCTTTCTTT.

This rearrangement joins TRBV28 to TRBJ2-7; no clear D gene. This CDR3 contains 10 residues. Trimming took off 3 bases at V and 6 bases at J, with 3 bases between the two ends. Germline CDR1 MDHEN, CDR2 SYDVKM. CDR3 region: CASSFGEQYF. CDR3 sequence (DNA): TGTGCCAGCAGTTTCGGCGAGCAGTACTTC.

V usage is TRBV5-1 and J usage is TRBJ1-5; 7 bases are shared with TRBD1. The CDR3 spans 18 residues. CDR1 is SGHRS and CDR2 is YFSETQ in the germline V gene. Germline trimming cut 0 bases from V and 0 bases from J; bases unmatched to any gene: 9. CDR3 loop: CASSLEQGFRYSNQPQHF. CDR3 coding DNA: TGCGCCAGCAGCTTGGAACAGGGGTTTCGATATAGCAATCAGCCCCAGCATTTT. Drawing the rest from reference TRBV5-1 and TRBJ1-5, the complete variable domain is KAGVTQTPRYLIKTRGQQVTLSCSPISGHRSVSWYQQTPGQGLQFLFEYFSETQRNKGNFPGRFSGRQFSNSRSEMNVSTLELGDSALYLCASSLEQGFRYSNQPQHFGDGTRLSIL.

V usage is TRBV18 and J usage is TRBJ1-1; D is ambiguous. V lost 5 bases, J lost 0 bases, and 7 bases lay in between. This CDR3 spans 13 amino acids. Germline V gene sequence: CDR1 KGHSH, CDR2 LQKENI. The DNA of the CDR3 is TGTGCCAGCTCAGGGGAGATGAACACTGAAGCTTTCTTT. Translating it yields CASSGEMNTEAFF. Combining the CDR3 with reference TRBV18 and TRBJ1-1 gives the whole variable domain NAGVMQNPRHLVRRRGQEARLRCSPMKGHSHVYWYRQLPEEGLKFMVYLQKENIIDESGMPKERFSAEFPKEGPSILRIQQVVRGDSAAYFCASSGEMNTEAFFGQGTRLTVV.

The chain carries TRBV10-1 and TRBJ2-4, with TRBD2 identical over 9 bases. Germline V gene sequence: CDR1 WNHNN, CDR2 SYGVQD (reference sequence). Trimming took 4 bases from V and 4 from J; bases not matched to a gene: 11. CDR3 length equals 17 residues. CDR3 protein: CASSALAGPSGKNIQYF. The CDR3 nucleotides read TGCGCCAGCAGTGCCCTAGCGGGGCCCTCCGGGAAAAACATTCAGTACTTC.

CDR3: CASSLQDTEAFF. The CDR3 nucleotides are TGTGCCAGCAGCCTTCAGGACACTGAAGCTTTCTTT. The chain links TRBV5-4 to TRBJ1-1, with D unclear. CDR1 SGHNT and CDR2 YYREEE come from the germline V gene (reference sequence). The V and J ends lost 4 bases and 3 bases respectively, with 7 bases between them. CDR3 size: 12 residues.

This clone appeared a single time. The J gene is TRBJ2-3, the V gene TRBV7-2; D unresolved. V was trimmed by 1 base and J by 3 bases, leaving 11 bases between them. The CDR3 totals 15 residues. Germline V lookup: CDR1 SGHTA, CDR2 FQGNSA. As DNA, the CDR3 is TGTGCCAGCAGCTTAGGTTTCGTCGGGACAGATACGCAGTATTTT. This sequence encodes CASSLGFVGTDTQYF.

V gene TRBV6-2 or TRBV6-3 combines with J gene TRBJ1-2, with D perhaps TRBD1 (5 bases). This CDR3 has 14 residues. CDR1 is MNHEY and CDR2 is SVGEGT in the germline V gene. V was clipped by 6 bases and J by 3 bases, with 14 bases between them. The CDR3 spells CASSRRDDYYGYTF. The CDR3 DNA reads as TGTGCCAGCAGCCGGAGGGACGATTACTATGGCTACACCTTC.

The rearrangement links TRBV3-1 (or the pseudogene TRBV3-2) to TRBJ1-2; no definite D call. The CDR3 has 16 amino acids. Germline CDR1 reads LGHDT; CDR2 reads YNNKEL (reference sequence). The V end was cut by 5 bases, the J end by 7 bases, with 23 bases between. The CDR3 DNA reads as TGTGCCAGCAGCTTGCGGGCCCCTCGAGGAGTCGTTGGCTACACCTTC. This codes for CASSLRAPRGVVGYTF.

The chain combines TRBV27 with TRBJ1-2, with D possibly being TRBD1 (5 bases). V was cut by 6 bases and J by 1 base, with 15 bases left in between. The CDR3 loop spans 15 amino acids. Germline CDR1 MNHEY, CDR2 SMNVEV (reference sequence). Written as DNA, the CDR3 is TGTGCCAGCAGGCCGCCCTATAGGGGTAACTATGGCTACACCTTC. Residues: CASRPPYRGNYGYTF.